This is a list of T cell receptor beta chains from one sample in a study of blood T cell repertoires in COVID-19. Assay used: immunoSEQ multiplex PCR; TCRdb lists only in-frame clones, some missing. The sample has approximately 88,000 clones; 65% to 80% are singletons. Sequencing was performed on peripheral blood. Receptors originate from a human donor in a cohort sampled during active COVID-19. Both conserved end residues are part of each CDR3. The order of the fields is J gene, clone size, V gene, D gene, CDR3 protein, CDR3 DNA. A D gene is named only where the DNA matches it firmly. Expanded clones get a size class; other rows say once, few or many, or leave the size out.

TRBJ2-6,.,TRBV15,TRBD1,CATSTLGQGGGKGANVLTF,TGTGCCACCAGCACCCTGGGACAGGGAGGGGGGAAGGGGGCCAACGTCCTGACTTTC
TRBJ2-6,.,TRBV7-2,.,CASSLGAGKAPGANVLTF,TGTGCCAGCAGCTTAGGGGCAGGGAAGGCACCCGGGGCCAACGTCCTGACTTTC
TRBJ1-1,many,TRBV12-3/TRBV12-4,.,CASSAGESREAFF,TGTGCCAGCTCAGCGGGTGAATCGAGGGAGGCTTTCTTT
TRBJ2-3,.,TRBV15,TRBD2,CATSSRPRGGERGTQYF,TGTGCCACCAGCAGCCGACCTCGGGGGGGCGAAAGGGGTACGCAGTATTTT
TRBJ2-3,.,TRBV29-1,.,CSVAGGGTDTQYF,TGCAGCGTTGCGGGTGGTGGCACAGATACGCAGTATTTT
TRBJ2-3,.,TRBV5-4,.,CASSLTPLAPDTQYF,TGTGCCAGCAGCTTAACCCCGTTAGCCCCAGATACGCAGTATTTT
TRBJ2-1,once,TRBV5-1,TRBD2,CASSNQGGGYNEQFF,TGCGCCAGCAGTAACCAGGGCGGGGGTTACAATGAGCAGTTCTTC
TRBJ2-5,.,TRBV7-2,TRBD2,CASTPSLAGSETQYF,TGTGCCAGCACTCCGAGCCTAGCGGGATCAGAGACCCAGTACTTC
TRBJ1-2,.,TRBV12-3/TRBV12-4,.,CASSPGTTYGYTF,TGTGCCAGCAGTCCAGGGACAACCTATGGCTACACCTTC
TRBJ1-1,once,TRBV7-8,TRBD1,CASSTRQGRAGPEAFF,TGTGCCAGCAGCACCCGACAGGGTCGGGCAGGCCCTGAAGCTTTCTTT
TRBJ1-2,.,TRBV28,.,CASRPGGGNGYTF,TGTGCCAGCAGACCCGGGGGGGGCAACGGCTACACCTTC
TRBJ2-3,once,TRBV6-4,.,CASRPQGTSTDTQYF,TGTGCCAGCAGGCCCCAGGGCACTAGCACAGATACGCAGTATTTT
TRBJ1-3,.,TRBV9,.,CASSVYSSGNTIYF,TGTGCCAGCAGCGTATACAGCTCTGGAAACACCATATATTTT